The clone carrying this TCR beta chain occurred many times. Its antigen is currently unknown. This sample was taken from a study of naive and memory T cell subsets. An equimolar mix of two oligonucleotides served as the beta constant-region primer for TRBC1 and TRBC2. Nested alpha and beta constant-region primers with the SP2 primer drove four PCR rounds on ligated cDNA. TCRdb reprocessed the UMI-ligation and nested PCR reads via MiXCR and lists one record per CDR3 protein. The data hold 150,000 or so distinct CDR3 sequences, with about 23% observed a single time. This CDR3 contains 10 residues. From germline, CDR1 is KGHSH and CDR2 LQKENI. Trimming removed 8 bases from V and 5 bases from J, with 6 bases in between. Broader study findings: Especially in CD8 cells, naive repertoires contained a few larger clonotypes, possibly CD45RA-re-expressing memory cells.

The receptor was derived from a human donor in good health. Sequenced: naive CD4+ T cells from blood. V is TRBV18 and J is TRBJ2-5; no firm D call. The CDR3, as DNA: TGTGCCAGCGGCGCGGAGACCCAGTACTTC. It translates to CASGAETQYF.